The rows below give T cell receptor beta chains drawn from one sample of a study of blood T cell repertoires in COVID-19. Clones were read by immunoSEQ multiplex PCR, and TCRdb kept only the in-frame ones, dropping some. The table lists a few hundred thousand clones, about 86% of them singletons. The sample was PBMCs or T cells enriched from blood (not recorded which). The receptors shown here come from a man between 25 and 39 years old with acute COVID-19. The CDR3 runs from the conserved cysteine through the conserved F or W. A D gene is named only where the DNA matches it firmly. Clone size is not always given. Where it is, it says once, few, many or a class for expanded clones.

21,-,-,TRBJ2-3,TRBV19,CASSIDRVRNRRDLRTDTQYF,TGTGCCAGTAGTATAGATCGCGTCCGCAATCGGAGAGATTTACGCACAGATACGCAGTATTTT
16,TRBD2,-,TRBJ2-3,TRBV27,CAIKGGPSGGTDTQYF,TGTGCCATTAAGGGAGGGCCTAGCGGGGGCACAGATACGCAGTATTTT
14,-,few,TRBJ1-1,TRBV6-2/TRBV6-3,CASSLTGENTEAFF,TGTGCCAGCAGCCTGACAGGAGAGAACACTGAAGCTTTCTTT
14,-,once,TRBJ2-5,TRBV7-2,CASSPDSPKETQYF,TGTGCCAGCAGTCCGGACTCGCCTAAAGAGACCCAGTACTTC
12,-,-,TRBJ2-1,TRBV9,CASALSVNEQFF,TGTGCCAGCGCCCTCTCAGTAAATGAGCAGTTCTTC
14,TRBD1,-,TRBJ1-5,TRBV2,CASNGRGTNQPQHF,TGTGCCAGCAATGGCAGGGGGACCAATCAGCCCCAGCATTTT
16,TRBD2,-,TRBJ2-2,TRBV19,CASSRLAGQNTGELFF,TGTGCCAGTAGTAGACTAGCGGGCCAAAACACCGGGGAGCTGTTTTTT
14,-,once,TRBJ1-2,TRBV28,CASSPSGGYYGYTF,TGTGCCAGCAGTCCCTCGGGGGGGTACTATGGCTACACCTTC
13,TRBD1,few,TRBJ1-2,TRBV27,CASSLTGGYGYTF,TGTGCCAGCAGTTTAACAGGGGGATATGGCTACACCTTC
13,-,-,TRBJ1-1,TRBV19,CATSLGRNTEAFF,TGTGCTACATCGCTGGGCAGGAACACTGAAGCTTTCTTT
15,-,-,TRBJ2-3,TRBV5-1,CASSSRHSSTDTQYF,TGCGCCAGCAGCTCTCGACACTCTAGCACAGATACGCAGTATTTT
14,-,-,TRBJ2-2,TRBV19,CASSIYRESGELFF,TGTGCCAGTAGTATTTACAGGGAATCCGGGGAGCTGTTTTTT
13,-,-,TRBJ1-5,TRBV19,CASSPTGNQPQHF,TGTGCCAGTAGTCCCACAGGCAATCAGCCCCAGCATTTT
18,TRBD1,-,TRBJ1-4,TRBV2,CASREDRGHLGGNEKLFF,TGTGCCAGCAGGGAAGACAGGGGGCACCTCGGGGGTAATGAAAAACTGTTTTTT
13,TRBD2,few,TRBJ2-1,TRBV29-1,CSVVASGRNEQFF,TGCAGCGTTGTGGCTAGCGGGAGGAATGAGCAGTTCTTC
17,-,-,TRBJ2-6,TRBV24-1,CATSDPLTGTGANVLTF,TGTGCCACCAGTGACCCTTTAACAGGGACTGGGGCCAACGTCCTGACTTTC
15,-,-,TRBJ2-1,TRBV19,CASNRELSSYNEQFF,TGTGCCAGTAACAGGGAACTAAGCTCCTACAATGAGCAGTTCTTC
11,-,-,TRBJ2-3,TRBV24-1,CATSVAEAQYF,TGTGCCACCAGTGTGGCTGAGGCGCAGTATTTT
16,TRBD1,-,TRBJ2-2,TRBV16,CASHRGRGRDTGELFF,TGTGCCAGCCACCGGGGCAGGGGGCGTGACACCGGGGAGCTGTTTTTT
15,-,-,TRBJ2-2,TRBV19,CASKTSAMNTGELFF,TGTGCCAGTAAGACCAGCGCGATGAACACCGGGGAGCTGTTTTTT
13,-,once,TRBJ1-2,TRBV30,CAWSKGNNYGYTF,TGTGCCTGGAGTAAGGGGAATAACTATGGCTACACCTTC
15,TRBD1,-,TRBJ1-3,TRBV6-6,CASSRDGTGGNTIYF,TGTGCCAGCAGTCGTGACGGGACAGGGGGGAACACCATATATTTT